This T cell receptor beta chain originates from a study of glioma-infiltrating T cells after dendritic cell vaccination. Study background: Dendritic cell vaccination trial patients had either newly diagnosed or recurrent glioblastoma. Autologous tumor lysate was loaded overnight onto monocyte-derived dendritic cells grown seven days with IL-4 and GM-CSF. Dendritic cell vaccine was injected intradermally three times, biweekly.

Germline trimming cut 7 bases from V and 4 bases from J; bases unmatched to any gene: 6. CDR3 length equals 14 residues. Germline-derived CDR1 and CDR2 are SGHTS and YDEGEE. Measured with immunoSEQ multiplex PCR; TCRdb has only the in-frame clones, and not every one. The repertoire holds fewer than 50,000 clones, with 65% to 90% as singletons. The TCR sequence derives from a human donor with glioblastoma. The chain employs TRBV5-8 and TRBJ2-2; 8 bases are a match to TRBD2. Material: blood, obtained before dendritic cell vaccination. The CDR3 nucleotides are TGTGCCAGCCTCCCGGGACTAGTCACCGGGGAGCTGTTTTTT. Its protein product is CASLPGLVTGELFF.